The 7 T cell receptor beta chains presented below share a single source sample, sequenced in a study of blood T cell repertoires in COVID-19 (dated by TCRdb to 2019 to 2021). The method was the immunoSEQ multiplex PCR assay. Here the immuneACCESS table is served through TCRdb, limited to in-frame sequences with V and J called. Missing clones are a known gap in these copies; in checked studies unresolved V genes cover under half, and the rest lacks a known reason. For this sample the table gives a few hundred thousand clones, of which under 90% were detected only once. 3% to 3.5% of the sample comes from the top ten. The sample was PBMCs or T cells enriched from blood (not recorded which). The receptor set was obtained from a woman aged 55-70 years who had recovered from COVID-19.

The CDR3 bases are TGTGCCAGCAGTGAAGGGTCTGGAAGCGGAGGGAGGGAGACCCAGTACTTC. Translating it yields CASSEGSGSGGRETQYF. V usage is TRBV2 and J usage is TRBJ2-5; TRBD2 is a possible D gene (6 bases). Trimming stripped 1 base from V and 5 bases from J, with 20 bases between. Germline V gene sequence: CDR1 SNHLY, CDR2 FYNNEI. The CDR3 extends over 17 amino acids.

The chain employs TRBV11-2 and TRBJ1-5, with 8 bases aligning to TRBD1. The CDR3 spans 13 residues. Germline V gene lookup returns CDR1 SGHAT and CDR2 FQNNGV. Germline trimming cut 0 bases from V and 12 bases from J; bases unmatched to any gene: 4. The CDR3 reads CASSLETTGVQHF. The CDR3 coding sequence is TGTGCCAGCAGCTTAGAGACGACAGGGGTCCAGCATTTT.

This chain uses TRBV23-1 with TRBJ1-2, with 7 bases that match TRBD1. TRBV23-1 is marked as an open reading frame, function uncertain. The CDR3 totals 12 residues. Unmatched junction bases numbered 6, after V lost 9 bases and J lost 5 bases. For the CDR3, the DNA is TGCGCCAGTAGACAGGGAAAATATGGCTACACCTTC. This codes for CASRQGKYGYTF.

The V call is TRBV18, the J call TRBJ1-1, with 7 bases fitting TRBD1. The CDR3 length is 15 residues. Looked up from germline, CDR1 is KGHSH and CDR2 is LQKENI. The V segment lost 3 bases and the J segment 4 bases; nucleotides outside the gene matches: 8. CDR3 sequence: CASSPRDAGGTEAFF. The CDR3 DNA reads TGTGCCAGCTCACCCCGGGACGCAGGGGGCACTGAAGCTTTCTTT.

Here the CDR3 reads CATYDRGSYNEQFF. The CDR3 nucleotides are TGTGCCACATACGACAGGGGATCCTACAATGAGCAGTTCTTC. V is TRBV6-5 and J is TRBJ2-1, with 8 bases identical to TRBD1. V lost 10 bases and J lost 1; bases outside the gene matches: 6. Germline V gene lookup returns CDR1 MNHEY and CDR2 SVGAGI. The CDR3 is made up of 14 amino acids.

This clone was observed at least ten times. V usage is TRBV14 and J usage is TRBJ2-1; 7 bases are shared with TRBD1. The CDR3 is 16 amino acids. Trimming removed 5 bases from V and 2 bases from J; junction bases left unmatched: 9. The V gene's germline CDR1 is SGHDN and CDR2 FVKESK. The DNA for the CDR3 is TGTGCCAGCAGCAATGTATGGGGACAGCCCTACAATGAGCAGTTCTTC. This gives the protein CASSNVWGQPYNEQFF.

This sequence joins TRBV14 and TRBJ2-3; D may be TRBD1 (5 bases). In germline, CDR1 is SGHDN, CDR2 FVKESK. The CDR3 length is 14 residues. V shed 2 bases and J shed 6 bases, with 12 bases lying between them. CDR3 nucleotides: TGTGCCAGCAGCCAATACAGGACCGCGGATACGCAGTATTTT. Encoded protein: CASSQYRTADTQYF.